This TCR beta chain was obtained from a study of beta chain features in type 1 diabetes. Heparinised blood was drawn once per donor, averaging about 116 mL. Overall study findings and caveats: In the patient group, naive, central memory and Treg TCRB repertoires seemed more alike than in the healthy donor group. Although PCR might favor shorter templates, it would do so equally in patients and controls. Cells with high TCR expression could be over-represented when cDNA is sequenced.

V shed 2 bases and J 3 bases; nucleotides not matched to a gene: 5. Germline V gene lookup returns CDR1 LGHNA and CDR2 YNFKEQ. CDR3 length equals 16 residues. As regards this clone: Its specificity is unknown.

Sequencing targeted expressed TCRB transcripts, as all isolated RNA had been reverse transcribed. Generated by immunoSEQ multiplex PCR, the TCRdb table keeps only in-frame clones and is missing some. The sample lists 150,000 or so clones, 48% seen once, with 0.35% to 0.5% in the top ten. The sample consisted of Tregs from blood. The rearrangement uses TRBV4-2 and TRBJ2-2; the match to TRBD2 covers 8 bases. The sequence derives from a man in his late teens or twenties in good health. CDR3 region: CASSQRPGGDTGELFF. The CDR3 DNA follows: TGTGCCAGCAGCCAACGCCCCGGGGGGGACACCGGGGAGCTGTTTTTT.